This T cell receptor (beta chain) was sequenced for a study of cytomegalovirus exposure and HLA in healthy donors (TCRdb year 2017). Some background on the complete study: An earlier analysis of some 550 of the donors reported about 250 Gb of sequence data and some 120 million unique TCR beta sequences from around 200 million T cells. Besides the first cohort of approximately 670 subjects, a separate validation cohort made up of roughly 130 different subjects was used. The number of donors typed differed by locus, with roughly 620-640 for A, B, C, DRB1 and DQB1, 522 for DQA1, about 610 for DPA1, and approximately 470 for DPB1. Of the 300 to 500 genotyped donors, approximately 81% were placed in the genetic ancestry cluster associated with self-reported Caucasian donors. Every repertoire in the discovery cohort had been generated on one and the same sequencing platform. On average, roughly 200,000 unique TCR beta nucleotide sequences were sequenced per donor among some 420 genotyped donors of the cohort, with roughly 20% of those sequences being non-productive. The study was designed to test whether signatures of past pathogen exposure could be identified by cataloging public T cell receptors. The T cell repertoires of several hundred subjects were profiled by immunosequencing and related to cytomegalovirus serostatus. HLA typing covered class I and class II loci at four-digit resolution. A later analysis re-analyzed previously published TCR beta repertoires from several hundred donors and added high-resolution HLA genotyping to study TCR occurrence patterns. In an earlier analysis of about 590 of the donors, high-throughput TCR beta sequencing was used to judge whether each TCR beta V gene segment behaved as functional or pseudogenic. The study combined high-throughput TCR immunosequencing, statistical association of individual TCRs with disease status, and machine learning to predict cytomegalovirus infection status. About 280 gigabases of sequencing data and about 92 million unique TCR sequences made up an early release that covered approximately 620 HLA-typed donors. Rather than using new phenotypic data, the later analysis identified candidate immune exposures from TCR beta sequences and from how often those sequences occurred across donors. Donor age, sex, ethnicity and CMV serostatus were compiled alongside the repertoire data. A later genetic analysis took genome-wide SNP genotypes for about three fifths of the roughly 700 donors and used that subset as a discovery cohort. About five DR-DQ haplotypes were handled as single units for association and clustering, since linkage in the cohort was strong. Study-wide conclusions, independent of this receptor: V-gene and J-gene trimming of TCR beta chains was associated with a missense DCLRE1C variant in a later genetic analysis, and the association was replicated in an independent cohort. At a false discovery rate of 0.05, a later analysis linked roughly 17,000 TCR beta sequences to specific HLA alleles. Broadly in line with IMGT annotations, most TCR beta V segments showed up in productive rearrangements about 87% or about 30% of the time in an earlier analysis of some 590 of the donors. In a later analysis, the rate of TCR association differed among HLA loci, with DRB1 alleles having the most associated TCRs and HLA-C alleles having the fewest. A cluster of highly shared sequence variants was judged likely to represent a technical artifact of the sequencing pipeline. In vitro tests confirmed that a few of the cytomegalovirus-associated TCR beta chains recognize cytomegalovirus antigens. A later analysis found that HLA-associated TCR beta chains were more clonally expanded and had lower generation probabilities than equally common non-associated chains. The only immune exposure information available for the cohort was CMV serostatus. Some IMGT-functional V segments, including TRBV6-2 and TRBV6-3, could not be told apart with the 87-base-pair reads, so those segments were excluded. Compared with the approximately 700-donor mean, donors in an Asian-associated ancestry cluster had fewer N-insertions in productive TCRs, according to a later genetic analysis. Strong co-occurrence of HLA alleles, especially DR and DQ, made assigning TCR associations to individual alleles difficult. Roughly uniform sequencing depth across donors was assumed in presence/absence analyses, although this assumption may not hold. Linkage disequilibrium might explain the correlated functional status among segregating V segments, but an unknown experimental factor could not be excluded. The earlier analysis of some 560 of the donors excluded roughly 17 rarely observed V segments, including chromosome 9 orphons, because counts were too low. According to a later analysis, most CMV-associated TCR beta chains appeared to be HLA-restricted, and the HLA associations seemed to be driven largely by CMV exposure. A further reported finding was that TCR beta sequences accurately predicted the HLA-A and HLA-B alleles for most subjects in the first cohort. A total of 164 TCR beta chains were listed by the study as associated with cytomegalovirus. While some public TCRs were present in many individuals, most TCR sequences turned up only very rarely across donors. This cohort had only TCR beta chains sequenced, and the lack of alpha or paired-chain data limited which features could be detected. The authors suggested that the approach could potentially be extended to other disease states and immunological phenotypes. The classifier was reported to diagnose cytomegalovirus status with high specificity and sensitivity in both the original cohort and the validation cohort. According to a later analysis, parvovirus B19, influenza, CMV and Epstein-Barr virus appeared linked to several top co-occurrence clusters. HLA typing was unavailable for some donors at each locus, so association tests used only the typed subset.

The cohort was made up of roughly 670 healthy bone marrow donors. At the time of sampling, all cohort members were nominally healthy, though unrecorded immune exposures were likely present. The donor was CMV seropositive and belonged to the group of about 290 seropositive cohort members. A peripheral blood sample was collected from each donor, and TCR beta sequencing was performed on peripheral blood mononuclear cells. Genomic DNA was extracted from the blood cell samples with the Qiagen DNeasy Blood Extraction Kit. Libraries were made using the immunoSEQ multiplex PCR assay. For the multiplex PCR, a mixture combining 60 forward primers for TCR Vbeta segments and 13 reverse primers for TCR Jbeta segments was used. The CDR3 region of rearranged TCR beta genes was amplified from genomic DNA by a multiplex PCR assay. The amplified TCR beta libraries were sequenced on the Illumina HiSeq System as 87-base-pair reads. The original pipeline was this. In a later analysis, 70 million to 95 million unique TCR beta chains were counted across the 500 to 700 repertoires, and around 11 million of these chains were shared by at least two donors. To remove PCR and sequencing errors, raw reads were error-corrected and collapsed into unique sequences using a nearest-neighbor algorithm that merged closely related sequences. To assign V, D and J gene segments, CDR3 sequences were aligned to IMGT reference sequences. Each retained sequence needed at least a six-nucleotide match to both a V gene segment and a J gene segment. A rearrangement counted as productive if the CDR3 had no stop codons and remained in frame with V and J, and every other rearrangement counted as non-productive. Following IMGT convention, CDR3 was defined as the stretch from the second conserved V-encoded cysteine to the conserved J-encoded phenylalanine. In an earlier analysis of more than 550 of the donors, sequences lacking an unambiguous match to a single V gene segment were excluded. An earlier analysis of roughly 590 of the donors called V segments functional above 56.7% productive rearrangements and segregating when the between-donor standard deviation exceeded 5%. A statistical classification framework was developed to diagnose cytomegalovirus status using the catalog of TCR beta chain sequences. In a later analysis, TCR nucleotide sequences were compared against IMGT/GENE-DB human TR gene sequences so that V and J genes could be assigned. A later analysis assigned CDR3 sequences and most-parsimonious VDJ recombination scenarios with the TCRdist pipeline. In a later analysis, each TCR beta chain was defined by its CDR3 amino acid sequence together with its V-gene family, and reads without a unique V-gene family were excluded. As a way to deal with suspected cross-contamination and a sequencing artifact, a later analysis dropped approximately 590 nucleotide sequences that were highly shared and had low generation probability. In a later analysis, a clonal expansion index was calculated for each public chain from normalized within-repertoire ranks of inferred template counts. In a later analysis, generation probabilities were computed with a VDJ recombination model fitted to out-of-frame rearrangements, and the resulting probabilities were checked against IGoR. In a later analysis, TCR-TCR, TCR-HLA and TCR-CMV co-occurrence was scored with hypergeometric tests, and a repertoire-size bias correction was applied to TCR pairs. False discovery rates were estimated in a later analysis by permuting HLA or CMV assignments 20 times. In a later analysis, co-occurring TCRs were grouped with DBSCAN, and TCRdist sequence similarity was added when clustering was performed within HLA-allele-positive subsets. Co-occurrence clustering excluded repertoires with fewer than 30,000 or more than 120,000 public chains, plus five with anomalous nucleotide sharing. Not all clones reach the TCRdb copy of this immuneACCESS table, which keeps in-frame sequences only. Checked studies attribute under half of the gap to unresolved V genes and leave the rest unexplained. From that table come the V and J calls and clone size; the DNA was used to work out D and trimming. This sample lists about 130,000 clones; approximately 80% were detected once. Roughly 4.2% of the sample lies in the top ten.

A note on this clone: The clone's antigen remains unknown. No quality values exist for individual bases; no much larger clone is one base distant.

The CDR3 starts with the cysteine, ends with the phenylalanine, and has 14 residues. Only the CDR3 DNA is retained, 42 bases long and in frame from the first base. The V and J ends are trimmed by 4 bases and 3 bases, leaving 10 bases between them. For CDR1 and CDR2, the germline V gene lists SGHDN and FVKESK. This receptor was taken from a male donor in good health and CMV-seropositive. In this chain, TRBV14 is recombined with TRBJ1-5; TRBD1 could be the D gene, as 5 bases match. The source material was PBMCs. The CDR3 in this case is CASSPTGFNQPQHF. The DNA reads as follows: TGTGCCAGCAGCCCTACAGGTTTCAATCAGCCCCAGCATTTT.